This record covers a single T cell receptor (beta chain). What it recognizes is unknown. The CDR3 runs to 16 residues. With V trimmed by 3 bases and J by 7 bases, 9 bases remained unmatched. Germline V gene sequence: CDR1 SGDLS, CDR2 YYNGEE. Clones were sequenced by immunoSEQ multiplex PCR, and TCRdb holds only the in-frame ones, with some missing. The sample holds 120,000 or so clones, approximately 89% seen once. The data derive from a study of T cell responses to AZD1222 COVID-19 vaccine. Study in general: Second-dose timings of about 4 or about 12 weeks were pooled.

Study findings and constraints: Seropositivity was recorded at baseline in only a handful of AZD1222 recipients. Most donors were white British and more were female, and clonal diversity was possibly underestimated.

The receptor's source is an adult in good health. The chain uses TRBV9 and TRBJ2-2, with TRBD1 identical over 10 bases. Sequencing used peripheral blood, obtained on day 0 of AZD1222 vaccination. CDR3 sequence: CASSAVTGQGNGELFF. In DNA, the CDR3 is TGTGCCAGCAGCGCCGTTACGGGACAGGGGAACGGGGAGCTGTTTTTT. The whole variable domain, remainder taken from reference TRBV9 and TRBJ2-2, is DSGVTQTPKHLITATGQRVTLRCSPRSGDLSVYWYQQSLDQGLQFLIQYYNGEERAKGNILERFSAQQFPDLHSELNLSSLELGDSALYFCASSAVTGQGNGELFFGEGSRLTVL.